These 29 T cell receptor beta chains share one sample of origin, sequenced in a study of cytotoxic CD8 clonotypes in ibrutinib-treated CLL. Sequenced by immunoSEQ multiplex PCR; TCRdb stores in-frame clones only, minus some. The sample has 40,000 to 55,000 clones, less than 85% seen once; the top ten hold roughly 21%. The sample here was PBMCs, taken after 24 months of ibrutinib treatment. The receptors were gathered from a human donor with chronic lymphocytic leukemia.

This rearrangement joins TRBV5-4 to TRBJ2-6; maybe TRBD2 (5 bases). There are 17 residues in the CDR3. V was trimmed by 1 base and J by 1 base, leaving 12 bases between them. Germline V CDR1 and CDR2: SGHNT, YYREEE (reference sequence). The CDR3: CASSLLTGSSGANVLTF. The CDR3 region has the DNA TGTGCCAGCAGCTTGCTGACTGGGAGTTCTGGGGCCAACGTCCTGACTTTC.

This clone was detected a few times. The V gene is TRBV5-1, the J gene TRBJ2-2; no clear D gene. This CDR3 is 14 amino acids long. The V end lost 4 bases, the J end lost 1 base, and 8 bases lay between the germline ends. CDR1 SGHRS and CDR2 YFSETQ come from the germline V gene. The CDR3 loop reads CASSDTLNTGELFF. In DNA, the CDR3 is TGCGCCAGCAGCGACACCTTGAACACCGGGGAGCTGTTTTTT.

The V and J genes are TRBV9 and TRBJ1-2; D not resolved. The CDR3 is 14 residues long. CDR1 and CDR2 from the germline V gene are SGDLS and YYNGEE. Trimming shortened V by 0 bases and J by 2 bases, and 8 bases separated the two germline ends. CDR3: CASSVGFGNYGYTF. In DNA form, the CDR3 reads TGTGCCAGCAGCGTAGGGTTCGGAAACTATGGCTACACCTTC.

V gene TRBV7-7 combines with J gene TRBJ2-5; D not certain. CDR1 SSHAT and CDR2 FNYEAQ come from the germline V gene (reference sequence). The V end was cut by 5 bases, the J end by 5 bases, with 21 bases between. CDR3 length: 16 amino acids. The CDR3 bases are TGTGCCAGCAGCCGGACGAGCCTTGCCCCCCCGGAGACCCAGTACTTC. Translation: CASSRTSLAPPETQYF.

V and J are TRBV19 and TRBJ2-7, with D tentatively TRBD2 (6 bases). This CDR3 has 14 amino acids. The germline gives CDR1 LNHDA, CDR2 SQIVND (reference sequence). V was cut by 6 bases and J by 6 bases, with 18 bases left in between. The CDR3: CASRTGAAQSEQYF. DNA of the CDR3: TGTGCCAGTAGAACGGGAGCGGCACAATCCGAGCAGTACTTC.

The chain recombines TRBV10-3 with TRBJ2-2; TRBD1 agrees at 10 bases. This CDR3 is 16 amino acids long. Per germline, CDR1 ENHRY and CDR2 SYGVKD. Trimming cost V 6 bases and J 5 bases; bases outside gene matches: 9. The CDR3 DNA is TGTGCCATCAGCTTTTCCGGGACAGGGGTTACCGGGGAGCTGTTTTTT. The encoded protein is CAISFSGTGVTGELFF.

This chain uses TRBV29-1 with TRBJ2-2; D call uncertain. The germline CDR1 and CDR2 sequences are SQVTM and ANQGSEA. Trimming left V 4 bases short and J 7 bases short, with 7 bases between. The CDR3 runs to 11 residues. Here the CDR3 reads CSVGGYGELFF. CDR3 DNA: TGCAGCGTTGGGGGATACGGGGAGCTGTTTTTT.

This chain connects TRBV7-8 to TRBJ1-3; D might be TRBD1 (5 bases). CDR1 SGHVS and CDR2 FQNEAQ come from the germline V gene. The CDR3 runs 15 residues. Trimming removed 8 bases at V and 4 bases at J, with 18 bases between. The CDR3 bases are TGTGCCAGCCTCCCCAGCCCAGGGAAGGGAAACACCATATATTTT. Protein sequence: CASLPSPGKGNTIYF.

The rearrangement uses TRBV7-2 and TRBJ1-1, with D perhaps TRBD1 (6 bases). The CDR3 is made up of 15 amino acids. Looked up from germline, CDR1 is SGHTA and CDR2 is FQGNSA. Trimming cost V 4 bases and J 0 bases, with 12 bases left between them. The CDR3 protein is CASSSTGLLNTEAFF. CDR3 in DNA: TGTGCCAGCAGCTCAACAGGGTTGTTGAACACTGAAGCTTTCTTT.

In its sample, this clone was seen once. V gene TRBV27 combines with J gene TRBJ2-7; 7 bases agree with TRBD2. Germline-derived CDR1 and CDR2 are MNHEY and SMNVEV (reference sequence). The length of the CDR3 is 13 residues. J lost 11 bases, V lost 4 bases, and 11 bases had no gene match. CDR3 coding DNA: TGTGCCAGCAGTTCTCCTCTCAAGCGGGAAGAGTACTTC. Translating it yields CASSSPLKREEYF.

The rearrangement joins TRBV5-1 to TRBJ1-5; D gene unclear. Trimming cost V 0 bases and J 4 bases, with 5 bases left between them. This CDR3 region has 13 residues. Germline V gene sequence: CDR1 SGHRS, CDR2 YFSETQ. The CDR3 sequence: CASSLDRNQPQHF. The DNA of the CDR3 is TGCGCCAGCAGCTTGGACAGAAATCAGCCCCAGCATTTT.

This rearrangement joins TRBV28 to TRBJ2-4; D is unresolved. The CDR3 loop spans 16 amino acids. Germline values: CDR1 MDHEN, CDR2 SYDVKM. Between the trimmed V and J ends, which lost 3 bases and 0 bases, there was a span of 12 bases. The CDR3 coding sequence is TGTGCCAGCAGTTTCTCAGGAAATATAGCCAAAAACATTCAGTACTTC. This sequence encodes CASSFSGNIAKNIQYF.

CDR3 protein: CASRLSGRAFGTDTQYF. As DNA, the CDR3 is TGCGCCAGCAGACTGTCCGGGAGGGCTTTTGGCACAGATACGCAGTATTTT. The chain couples TRBV5-1 to TRBJ2-3; 8 bases line up with TRBD2. Looked up from germline, CDR1 is SGHRS and CDR2 is YFSETQ. V trimming: 5 bases; J trimming: 1 base; junction bases outside the gene matches: 12. The CDR3 has 17 amino acids.

The chain joins TRBV19 to TRBJ2-7, with D maybe TRBD2 (6 bases). V lost 4 bases to trimming and J lost 3 bases, with 19 bases between them. The germline gives CDR1 LNHDA, CDR2 SQIVND (reference sequence). This CDR3 has 16 residues. The CDR3 sequence: CASSSASASLIYEQYF. The CDR3 DNA follows: TGTGCCAGTAGTAGTGCTAGCGCTTCACTAATCTACGAGCAGTACTTC.

This chain joins TRBV5-4 and TRBJ2-3, with 11 bases that match TRBD2. In germline, CDR1 is SGHNT, CDR2 YYREEE (reference sequence). Trimming removed 2 bases from V and 1 base from J; junction bases left unmatched: 6. This CDR3 region has 17 residues. The CDR3 sequence is CASSFFLAGGGTDTQYF. CDR3 DNA sequence: TGTGCCAGCAGCTTTTTTCTAGCGGGAGGAGGCACAGATACGCAGTATTTT.

This clone was observed a single time. The chain carries TRBV6-5 and TRBJ1-1; maybe TRBD1 (5 bases). Germline values: CDR1 MNHEY, CDR2 SVGAGI. Trimming shortened V by 2 bases and J by 6 bases, and 10 bases separated the two germline ends. The CDR3 runs to 13 residues. CDR3 loop: CASSYGGMAEAFF. In DNA, the CDR3 is TGTGCCAGCAGTTACGGGGGTATGGCTGAAGCTTTCTTT.

The chain uses TRBV6-4 and TRBJ2-2; D gene unclear. The CDR3 spans 15 residues. CDR1 and CDR2 (germline): MRHNA, SNTAGT. V lost 6 bases, J lost 0 bases, and 11 bases lay in between. The CDR3 DNA is TGTGCCAGCAGGAGCGAAGTCGCGAACACCGGGGAGCTGTTTTTT. Its protein product is CASRSEVANTGELFF.

J is TRBJ2-7 and V is TRBV7-9, with 10 bases lining up with TRBD1. CDR1 and CDR2 (germline): SEHNR, FQNEAQ (reference sequence). Trimming took 5 bases from V and 3 from J; bases not matched to a gene: 13. The CDR3 contains 17 residues. This CDR3 is CASSPYGLRTGGYEQYF. DNA for the CDR3: TGTGCCAGCAGCCCTTATGGTTTGAGGACAGGGGGCTACGAGCAGTACTTC.

The table lists this clone with a count of one. The V and J genes are TRBV5-6 and TRBJ2-2; TRBD2 might be the D (5 bases). The germline V gene has CDR1 SGHDT and CDR2 YYEEEE. V was clipped by 9 bases and J by 5 bases, with 20 bases between them. The CDR3 runs 15 residues. The DNA for the CDR3 is TGTGCCACGTCTAGGGTGGGAGTTGAGACCGGGGAGCTGTTTTTT. Translation gives CATSRVGVETGELFF.

The J gene is TRBJ2-1, the V gene TRBV4-2, with 7 nucleotides matching TRBD2. The germline CDR1 and CDR2 sequences are LGHNA and YNFKEQ. This CDR3 region has 14 residues. V dropped 0 bases and J dropped 13; count of bases not matched to a gene: 9. CDR3 sequence: CASSQDLGTMSQFF. CDR3 nucleotides: TGTGCCAGCAGCCAAGATCTCGGGACTATGTCCCAGTTCTTC.

The rearrangement joins TRBV29-1 to TRBJ2-1, with 8 nucleotides matching TRBD1. V lost 4 bases and J lost 4; bases outside the gene matches: 9. In germline, CDR1 is SQVTM, CDR2 ANQGSEA. The CDR3 loop spans 15 amino acids. The CDR3 reads CSVGGQGAPYNEQFF. CDR3 nucleotides: TGCAGCGTTGGGGGTCAGGGGGCCCCTTACAATGAGCAGTTCTTC.

V and J are TRBV5-1 and TRBJ2-5; 11 bases line up with TRBD2. The junction had 4 bases not matched to a gene; V was cut back by 0 bases and J by 9 bases. The CDR3 runs 14 residues. Germline V gene sequence: CDR1 SGHRS, CDR2 YFSETQ. CDR3 amino acids: CASSLELAGAPQYF. The CDR3 DNA follows: TGCGCCAGCAGCTTGGAACTAGCGGGAGCCCCCCAGTACTTC.

CDR3 loop: CASSEIRRDGYTF. CDR3 DNA sequence: TGTGCCAGCAGTGAAATCCGAAGGGATGGCTACACCTTC. This chain uses TRBV2 with TRBJ1-2; the D is unclear. Looked up from germline, CDR1 is SNHLY and CDR2 is FYNNEI. V was shortened by 2 bases and J by 6 bases, with 10 bases between the two germline ends. The CDR3 length is 13 residues. The full variable domain, with the rest looked up from reference TRBV2 and TRBJ1-2, is EPEVTQTPSHQVTQMGQEVILRCVPISNHLYFYWYRQILGQKVEFLVSFYNNEISEKSEIFDDQFSVERPDGSNFTLKIRSTKLEDSAMYFCASSEIRRDGYTFGSGTRLTVV.

The chain uses TRBV6-5 and TRBJ2-7; D possibly corresponds to TRBD1 (5 bases). The CDR3 spans 15 residues. CDR1 is MNHEY, CDR2 SVGAGI, per germline. V lost 2 bases and J lost 4, with 15 bases in between. CDR3 region: CASSYGRGPGYEQYF. The CDR3 DNA reads TGTGCCAGCAGTTACGGAAGGGGCCCCGGGTACGAGCAGTACTTC.

The gene calls are TRBV6-5 and TRBJ1-2; no definite D call. CDR3 length equals 15 residues. The V gene lost 5 bases and the J gene lost 4 bases, with 17 bases spanning the gap. The germline gives CDR1 MNHEY, CDR2 SVGAGI. DNA of the CDR3: TGTGCCAGCAGTCTCAGCGACAACTACCTCTATGGCTACACCTTC. Its protein is CASSLSDNYLYGYTF.

V usage is TRBV30 and J usage is TRBJ1-1; D uncertain. With 0 bases removed from V and 3 bases from J, the gap between germline ends came to 8 bases. This CDR3 comprises 13 residues. Germline CDR1 is GTSNPN and CDR2 is SVGIG (reference sequence). DNA of the CDR3: TGTGCCTGGAGTGTCCGGGGAGACACTGAAGCTTTCTTT. Its protein product is CAWSVRGDTEAFF.

V usage is TRBV7-9 and J usage is TRBJ1-1; TRBD1 aligns across 10 bases. CDR1 and CDR2 (germline): SEHNR, FQNEAQ (reference sequence). V lost 3 bases and J lost 4; bases outside the gene matches: 8. The CDR3 has 16 amino acids. The CDR3 DNA follows: TGTGCCAGCAGCTTGGCCCCGGGACAGGGGTTCACTGAAGCTTTCTTT. Amino acids: CASSLAPGQGFTEAFF.

This chain joins TRBV5-4 and TRBJ2-3; tentative D call: TRBD1 (5 bases). The CDR3 runs to 11 residues. V dropped 3 bases and J dropped 6 bases, with 5 bases sitting between them. The germline V gene encodes CDR1 SGHNT and CDR2 YYREEE (reference sequence). CDR3 sequence reads: CASSWGDTQYF. The CDR3 DNA reads TGTGCCAGCAGCTGGGGCGATACGCAGTATTTT.

This clone was counted once. The chain employs TRBV7-9 and TRBJ1-2, with 7 bases fitting TRBD1. CDR3 length: 15 amino acids. Germline trimming cut 3 bases from V and 4 bases from J; bases unmatched to any gene: 8. The germline V gene encodes CDR1 SEHNR and CDR2 FQNEAQ (reference sequence). The CDR3 sequence is CASSLTGIGVYGYTF. The DNA of the CDR3 is TGTGCCAGCAGCTTGACAGGGATAGGTGTCTATGGCTACACCTTC.